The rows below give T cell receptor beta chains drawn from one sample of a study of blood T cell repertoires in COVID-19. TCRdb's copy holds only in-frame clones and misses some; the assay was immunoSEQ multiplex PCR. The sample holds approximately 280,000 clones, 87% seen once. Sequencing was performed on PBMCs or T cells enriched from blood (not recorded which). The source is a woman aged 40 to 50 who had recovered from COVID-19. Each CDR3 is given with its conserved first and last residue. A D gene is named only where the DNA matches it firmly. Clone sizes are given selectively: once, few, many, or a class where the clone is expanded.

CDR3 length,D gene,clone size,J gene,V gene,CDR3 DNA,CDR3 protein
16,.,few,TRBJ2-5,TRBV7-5,TGTGCCAGAAGCTGCCTAGGGGGCGCGGTGAAAGAGACCCAGTACTTC,CARSCLGGAVKETQYF
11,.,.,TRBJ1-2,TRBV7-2,TGTGCCAGCAGCTTTAGCTCTACCCCCACCTTC,CASSFSSTPTF
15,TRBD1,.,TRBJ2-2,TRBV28,TGTGCCAGCAGCCTGACAGGGCCGAACACCGGGGAGCTGTTTTTT,CASSLTGPNTGELFF
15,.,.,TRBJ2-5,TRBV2,TGTGCCAGCAGTGCCGACAGGTCCCGGGGCGAGACCCAGTACTTC,CASSADRSRGETQYF
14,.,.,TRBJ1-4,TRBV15,TGTGCCACCAGCAGAGTCTTGGCTAGTGAAAAACTGTTTTTT,CATSRVLASEKLFF
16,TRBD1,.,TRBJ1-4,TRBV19,TGTGCCAGTAGGGACAGGGGGCGCGGGGCTAATGAAAAACTGTTTTTT,CASRDRGRGANEKLFF
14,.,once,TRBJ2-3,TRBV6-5,TGTGCCAGCAGGCCACAGGGGGGGACAGATACGCAGTATTTT,CASRPQGGTDTQYF
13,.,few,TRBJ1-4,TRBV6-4,TGTGCCAGCAACGGCAGCGGAGGTGAAAAACTGTTTTTT,CASNGSGGEKLFF
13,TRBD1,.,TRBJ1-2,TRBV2,TGTGCCAGCAGGTCCGGGACAGACTATGGCTACACCTTC,CASRSGTDYGYTF
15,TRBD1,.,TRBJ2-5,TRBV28,TGTGCCAGCAGTATACCCGGGACAGGGCACGAGACCCAGTACTTC,CASSIPGTGHETQYF
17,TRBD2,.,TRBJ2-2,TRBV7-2,TGTGCCAGCAGCTTATTAGGTGGACTAGCAAACACCGGGGAGCTGTTTTTT,CASSLLGGLANTGELFF
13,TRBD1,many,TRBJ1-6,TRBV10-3,TGTGCCATCAGAGGCGACAGGGGGTCACCCCTCCACTTT,CAIRGDRGSPLHF
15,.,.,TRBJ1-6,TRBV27,TGTGCCAGCAGTTCACAGCCACAACTCAATTCACCCCTCCACTTT,CASSSQPQLNSPLHF
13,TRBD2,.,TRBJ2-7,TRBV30,TGTGCCTGGAGCCGGGGGGATCTATACGAGCAGTACTTC,CAWSRGDLYEQYF
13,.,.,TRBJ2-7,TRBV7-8,TGTGCCAGCAGCTTCGGGGTCCCTTACGAGCAGTACTTC,CASSFGVPYEQYF
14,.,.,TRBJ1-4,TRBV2,TGTGCCAGCAGCGCGGTGGTGACTAATGAAAAACTGTTTTTT,CASSAVVTNEKLFF
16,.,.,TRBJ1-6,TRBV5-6,TGTGCCAGCAGTCTCGGGGGGGCGCCCCTCGGCTCACCCCTCCACTTT,CASSLGGAPLGSPLHF
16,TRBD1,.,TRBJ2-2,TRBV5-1,TGCGCCAGCAGCCCCGGACAGGGGATGTTCGCCGGGGAGCTGTTTTTT,CASSPGQGMFAGELFF
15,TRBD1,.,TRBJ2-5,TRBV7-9,TGTGCCAGCAGCTTAACAGGGGGATTTCGAGAGACCCAGTACTTC,CASSLTGGFRETQYF
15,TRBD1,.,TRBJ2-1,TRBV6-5,TGTGCCAGCGCCCCCGGACAGGCGCACTACAATGAGCAGTTCTTC,CASAPGQAHYNEQFF
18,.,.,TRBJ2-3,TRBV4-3,TGCGCCAGCAGCCACGGGACAGGGAGCGGGAGCGGCACAGATACGCAGTATTTT,CASSHGTGSGSGTDTQYF
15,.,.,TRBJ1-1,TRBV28,TGTGCCAGCAGCCCAGCCGAGGGAAGGGTCACTGAAGCTTTCTTT,CASSPAEGRVTEAFF
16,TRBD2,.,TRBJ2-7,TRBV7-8,TGTGCCAGCAGCGAGTTATCTAGCGGTAACAACTACGAGCAGTACTTC,CASSELSSGNNYEQYF
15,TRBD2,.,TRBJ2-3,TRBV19,TGTGCCAGTAGACGGACTAGCGGCAGCACAGATACGCAGTATTTT,CASRRTSGSTDTQYF
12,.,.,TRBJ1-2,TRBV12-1,TGTGCCAGCAGCTGTTGGGAGGATGGCTACACCTTC,CASSCWEDGYTF
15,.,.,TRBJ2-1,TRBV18,TGTGCCAGCTCACCACCTGTGCCAGTGTCCGATGAGCAGTTCTTC,CASSPPVPVSDEQFF
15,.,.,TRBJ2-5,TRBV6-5,TGTGCCAGCAGGGCGACGGGACTCTCAGTGGAGACCCAGTACTTC,CASRATGLSVETQYF